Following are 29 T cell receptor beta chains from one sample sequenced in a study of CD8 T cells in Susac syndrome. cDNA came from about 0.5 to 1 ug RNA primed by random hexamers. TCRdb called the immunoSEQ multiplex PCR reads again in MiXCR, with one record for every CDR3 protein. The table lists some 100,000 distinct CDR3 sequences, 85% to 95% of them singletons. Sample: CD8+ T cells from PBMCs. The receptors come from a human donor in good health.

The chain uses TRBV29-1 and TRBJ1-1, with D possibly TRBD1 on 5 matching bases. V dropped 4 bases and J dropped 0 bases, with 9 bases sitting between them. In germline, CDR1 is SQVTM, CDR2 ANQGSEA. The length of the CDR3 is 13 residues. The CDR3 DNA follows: TGCAGCGTTGCACAGGTTTTGAACACTGAAGCTTTCTTT. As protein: CSVAQVLNTEAFF. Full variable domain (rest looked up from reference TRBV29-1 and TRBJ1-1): SAVISQKPSRDICQRGTSLTIQCQVDSQVTMMFWYRQQPGQSLTLIATANQGSEATYESGFVIDKFPISRPNLTFSTLTVSNMSPEDSSIYLCSVAQVLNTEAFFGQGTRLTVV.

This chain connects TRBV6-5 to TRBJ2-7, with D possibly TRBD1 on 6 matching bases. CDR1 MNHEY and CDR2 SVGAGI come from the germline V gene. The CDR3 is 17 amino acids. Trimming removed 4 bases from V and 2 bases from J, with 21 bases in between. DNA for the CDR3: TGTGCCAGCAGTTTGGCCCACAGGGCGACGGACCCCTACGAGCAGTACTTC. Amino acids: CASSLAHRATDPYEQYF.

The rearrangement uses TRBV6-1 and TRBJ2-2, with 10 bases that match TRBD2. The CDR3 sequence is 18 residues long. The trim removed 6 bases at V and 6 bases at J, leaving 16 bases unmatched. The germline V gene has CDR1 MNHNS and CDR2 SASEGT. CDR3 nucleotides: TGTGCCAGCAGGAGGGCTAGCGGGAGTCTTATTCCGCCCGGGGAGCTGTTTTTT. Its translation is CASRRASGSLIPPGELFF.

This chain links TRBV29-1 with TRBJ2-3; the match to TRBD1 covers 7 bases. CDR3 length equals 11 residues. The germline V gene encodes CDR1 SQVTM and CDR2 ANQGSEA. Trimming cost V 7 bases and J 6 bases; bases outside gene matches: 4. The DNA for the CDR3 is TGCAGCGAGAGACAGGGTGATACGCAGTATTTT. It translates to CSERQGDTQYF.

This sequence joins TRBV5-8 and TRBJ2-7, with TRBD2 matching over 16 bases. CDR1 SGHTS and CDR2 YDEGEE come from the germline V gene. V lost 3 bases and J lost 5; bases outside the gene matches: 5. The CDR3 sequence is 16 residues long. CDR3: CASSSGTSGRADEQYF. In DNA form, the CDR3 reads TGTGCCAGCAGCTCCGGGACTAGCGGGAGGGCGGACGAGCAGTACTTC.

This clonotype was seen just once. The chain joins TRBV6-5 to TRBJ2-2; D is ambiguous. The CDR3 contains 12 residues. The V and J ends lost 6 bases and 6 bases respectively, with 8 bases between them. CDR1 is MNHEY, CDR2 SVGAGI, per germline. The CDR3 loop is CASSPGPGELFF. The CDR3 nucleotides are TGTGCCAGCAGCCCCGGACCCGGGGAGCTGTTTTTT.

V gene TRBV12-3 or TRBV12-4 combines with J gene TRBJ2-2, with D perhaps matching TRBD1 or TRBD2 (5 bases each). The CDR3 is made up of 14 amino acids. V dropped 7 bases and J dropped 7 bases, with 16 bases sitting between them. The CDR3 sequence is CASTPSGRGGELFF. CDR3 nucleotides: TGTGCCAGCACCCCATCGGGGCGTGGCGGGGAGCTGTTTTTT.

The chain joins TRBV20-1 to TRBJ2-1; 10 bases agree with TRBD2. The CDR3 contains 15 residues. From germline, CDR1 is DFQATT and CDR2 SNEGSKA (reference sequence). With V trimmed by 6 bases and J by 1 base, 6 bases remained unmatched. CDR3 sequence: CSASLSGGSYNEQFF. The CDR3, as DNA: TGCAGTGCCTCACTTAGCGGGGGGTCCTACAATGAGCAGTTCTTC.

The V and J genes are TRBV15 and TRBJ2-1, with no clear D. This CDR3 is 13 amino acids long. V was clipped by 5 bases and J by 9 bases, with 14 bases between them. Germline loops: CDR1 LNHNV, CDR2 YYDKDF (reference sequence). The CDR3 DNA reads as TGTGCCACCAGCCCTTTGTCGGTGGGTGAGCAGTTCTTC. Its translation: CATSPLSVGEQFF.

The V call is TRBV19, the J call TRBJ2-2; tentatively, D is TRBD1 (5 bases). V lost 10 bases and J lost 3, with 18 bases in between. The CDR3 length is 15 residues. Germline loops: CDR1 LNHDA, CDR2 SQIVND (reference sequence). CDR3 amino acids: CATPQGAADTGELFF. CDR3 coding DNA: TGTGCCACCCCCCAAGGGGCCGCGGACACCGGGGAGCTGTTTTTT.

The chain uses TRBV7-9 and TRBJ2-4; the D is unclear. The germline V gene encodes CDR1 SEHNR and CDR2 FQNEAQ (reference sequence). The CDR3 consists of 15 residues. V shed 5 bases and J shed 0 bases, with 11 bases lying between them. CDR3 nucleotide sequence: TGTGCCAGCAGCCACATTGACCTAGCCAAAAACATTCAGTACTTC. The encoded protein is CASSHIDLAKNIQYF.

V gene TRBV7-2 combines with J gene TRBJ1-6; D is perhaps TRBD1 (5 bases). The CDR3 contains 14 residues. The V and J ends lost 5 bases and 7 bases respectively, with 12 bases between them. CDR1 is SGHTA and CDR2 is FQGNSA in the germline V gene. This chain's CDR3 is CASSEGPFNSPLHF. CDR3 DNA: TGTGCCAGCAGCGAGGGGCCTTTCAATTCACCCCTCCACTTT.

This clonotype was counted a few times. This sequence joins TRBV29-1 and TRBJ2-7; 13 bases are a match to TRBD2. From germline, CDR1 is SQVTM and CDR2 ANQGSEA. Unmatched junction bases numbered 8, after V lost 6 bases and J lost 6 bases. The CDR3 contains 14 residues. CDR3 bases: TGCAGCGTCGGGACTAGCGGGAAGATAGGCGAGCAGTACTTC. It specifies CSVGTSGKIGEQYF.

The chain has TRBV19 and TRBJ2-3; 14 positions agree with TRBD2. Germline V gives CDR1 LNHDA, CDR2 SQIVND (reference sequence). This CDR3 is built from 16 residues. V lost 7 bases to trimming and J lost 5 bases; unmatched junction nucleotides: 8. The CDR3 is CASTSLTSGRVDTQYF. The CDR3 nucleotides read TGTGCCAGTACTTCCCTGACTAGCGGGAGGGTAGATACGCAGTATTTT.

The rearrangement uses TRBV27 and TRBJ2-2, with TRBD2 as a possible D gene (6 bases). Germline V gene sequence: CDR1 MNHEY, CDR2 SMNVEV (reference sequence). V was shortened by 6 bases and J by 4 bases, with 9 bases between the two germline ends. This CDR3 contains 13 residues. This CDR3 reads CASRSSGTGELFF. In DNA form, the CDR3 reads TGTGCCAGCAGAAGTAGCGGCACCGGGGAGCTGTTTTTT.

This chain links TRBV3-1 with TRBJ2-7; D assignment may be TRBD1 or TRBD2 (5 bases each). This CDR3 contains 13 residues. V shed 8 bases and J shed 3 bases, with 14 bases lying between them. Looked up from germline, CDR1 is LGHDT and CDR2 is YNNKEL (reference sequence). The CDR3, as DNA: TGTGCCAGCGGGGGACCGGCCGGCTACGAGCAGTACTTC. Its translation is CASGGPAGYEQYF.

CDR3 nucleotide sequence: TGTGCCAGCAGCTCGCGAATAACAGGGTTTTCACCCCTCCACTTT. Its protein product is CASSSRITGFSPLHF. J is TRBJ1-6 and V is TRBV7-8; D is possibly TRBD1 (6 bases). V lost 4 bases and J 9 bases, leaving 16 bases between the germline ends. CDR1 SGHVS and CDR2 FQNEAQ come from the germline V gene. This CDR3 is built from 15 residues.

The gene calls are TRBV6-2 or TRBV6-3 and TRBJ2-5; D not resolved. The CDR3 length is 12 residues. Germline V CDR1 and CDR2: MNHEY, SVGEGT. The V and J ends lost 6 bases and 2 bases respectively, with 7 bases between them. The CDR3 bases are TGTGCCAGCAGCCATAAACAAGAGACCCAGTACTTC. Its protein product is CASSHKQETQYF.

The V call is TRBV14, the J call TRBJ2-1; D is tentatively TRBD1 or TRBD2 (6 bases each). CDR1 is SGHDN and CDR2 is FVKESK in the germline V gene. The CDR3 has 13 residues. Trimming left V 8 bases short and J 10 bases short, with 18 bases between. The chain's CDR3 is CASEPMEGHEQFF. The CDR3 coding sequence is TGTGCCAGCGAACCCATGGAGGGACACGAGCAGTTCTTC.

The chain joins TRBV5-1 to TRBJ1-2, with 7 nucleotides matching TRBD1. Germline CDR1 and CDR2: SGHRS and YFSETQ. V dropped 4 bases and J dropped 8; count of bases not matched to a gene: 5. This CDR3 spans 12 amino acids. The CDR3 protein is CASSGQVDGYTF. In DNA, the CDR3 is TGCGCCAGCAGCGGACAGGTGGACGGCTACACCTTC. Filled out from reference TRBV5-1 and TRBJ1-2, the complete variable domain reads KAGVTQTPRYLIKTRGQQVTLSCSPISGHRSVSWYQQTPGQGLQFLFEYFSETQRNKGNFPGRFSGRQFSNSRSEMNVSTLELGDSALYLCASSGQVDGYTFGSGTRLTVV.

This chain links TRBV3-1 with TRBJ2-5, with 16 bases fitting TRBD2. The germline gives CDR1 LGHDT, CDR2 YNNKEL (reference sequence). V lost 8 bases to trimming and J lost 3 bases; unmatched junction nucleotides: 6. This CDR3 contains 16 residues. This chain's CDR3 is CASFPGTSGREETQYF. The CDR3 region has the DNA TGTGCCAGCTTTCCCGGGACTAGCGGGAGGGAAGAGACCCAGTACTTC.

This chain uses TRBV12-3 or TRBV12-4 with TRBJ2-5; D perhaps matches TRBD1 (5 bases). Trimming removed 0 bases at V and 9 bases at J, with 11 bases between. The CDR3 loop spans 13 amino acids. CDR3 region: CASSLALVQAQYF. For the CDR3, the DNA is TGTGCCAGCAGTTTAGCGCTCGTACAGGCCCAGTACTTC.

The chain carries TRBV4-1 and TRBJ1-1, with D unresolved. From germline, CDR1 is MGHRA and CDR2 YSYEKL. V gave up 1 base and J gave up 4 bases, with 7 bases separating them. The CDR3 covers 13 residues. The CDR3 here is CASSQVLVTEAFF. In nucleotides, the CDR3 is TGCGCCAGCAGCCAAGTCCTCGTCACTGAAGCTTTCTTT.

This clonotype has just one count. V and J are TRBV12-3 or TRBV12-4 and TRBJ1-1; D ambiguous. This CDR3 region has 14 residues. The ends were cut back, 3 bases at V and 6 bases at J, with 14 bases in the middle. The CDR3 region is CASSLLQGPSEAFF. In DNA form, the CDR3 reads TGTGCCAGCAGTTTGCTCCAAGGGCCCTCTGAAGCTTTCTTT.

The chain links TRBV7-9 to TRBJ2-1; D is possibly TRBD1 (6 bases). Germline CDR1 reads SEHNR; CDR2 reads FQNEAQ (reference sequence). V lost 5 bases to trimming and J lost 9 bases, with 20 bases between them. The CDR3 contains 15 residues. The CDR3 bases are TGTGCCAGCAGCCCCAGAGACACACAGGGTACTGAGCAGTTCTTC. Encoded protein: CASSPRDTQGTEQFF.

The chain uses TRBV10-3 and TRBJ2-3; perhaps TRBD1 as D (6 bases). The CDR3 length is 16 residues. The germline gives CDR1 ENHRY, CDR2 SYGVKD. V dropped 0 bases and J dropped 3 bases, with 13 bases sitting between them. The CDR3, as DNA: TGTGCCATCAGTGAGTCGACAGTCAGGGGTACAGATACGCAGTATTTT. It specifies CAISESTVRGTDTQYF.

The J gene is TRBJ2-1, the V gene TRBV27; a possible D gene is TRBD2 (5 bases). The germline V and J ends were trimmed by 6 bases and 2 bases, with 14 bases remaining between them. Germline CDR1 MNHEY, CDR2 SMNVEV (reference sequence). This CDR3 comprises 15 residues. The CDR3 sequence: CASRPGFGTYNEQFF. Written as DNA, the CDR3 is TGTGCCAGCAGGCCGGGATTTGGGACCTACAATGAGCAGTTCTTC.

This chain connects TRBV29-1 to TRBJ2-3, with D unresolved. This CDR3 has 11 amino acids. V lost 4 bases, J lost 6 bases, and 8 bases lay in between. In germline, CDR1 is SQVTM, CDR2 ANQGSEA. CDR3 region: CSVVLKDTQYF. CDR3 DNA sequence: TGCAGCGTTGTACTTAAGGATACGCAGTATTTT.

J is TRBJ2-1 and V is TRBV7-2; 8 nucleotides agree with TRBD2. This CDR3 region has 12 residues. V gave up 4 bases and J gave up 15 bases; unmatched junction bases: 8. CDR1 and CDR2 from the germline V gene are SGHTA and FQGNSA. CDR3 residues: CASSSGLGVLFF. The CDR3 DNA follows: TGTGCCAGCAGCTCGGGACTAGGGGTCCTGTTCTTC.